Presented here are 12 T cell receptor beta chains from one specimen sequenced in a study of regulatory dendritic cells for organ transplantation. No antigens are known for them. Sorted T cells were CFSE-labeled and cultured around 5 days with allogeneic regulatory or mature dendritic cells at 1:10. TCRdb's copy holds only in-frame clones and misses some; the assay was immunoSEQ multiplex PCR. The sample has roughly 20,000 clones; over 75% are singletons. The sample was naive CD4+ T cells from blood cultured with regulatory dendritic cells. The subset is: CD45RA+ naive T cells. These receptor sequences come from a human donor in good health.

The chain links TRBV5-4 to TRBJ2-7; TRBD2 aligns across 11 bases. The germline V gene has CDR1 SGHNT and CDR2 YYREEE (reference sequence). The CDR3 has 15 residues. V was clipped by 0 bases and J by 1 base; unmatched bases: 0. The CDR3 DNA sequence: TGTGCCAGCAGCTTGGGGACTAGCGGGTCCTACGAGCAGTACTTC. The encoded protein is CASSLGTSGSYEQYF.

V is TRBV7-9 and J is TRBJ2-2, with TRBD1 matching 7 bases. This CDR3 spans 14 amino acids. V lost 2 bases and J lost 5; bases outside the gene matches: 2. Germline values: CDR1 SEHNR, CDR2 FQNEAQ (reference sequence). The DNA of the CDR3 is TGTGCCAGCAGCTTACGCAGGGGGACCGGGGAGCTGTTTTTT. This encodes CASSLRRGTGELFF. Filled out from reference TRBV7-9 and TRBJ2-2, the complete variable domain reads DTGVSQNPRHKITKRGQNVTFRCDPISEHNRLYWYRQTLGQGPEFLTYFQNEAQLEKSRLLSDRFSAERPKGSFSTLEIQRTEQGDSAMYLCASSLRRGTGELFFGEGSRLTVL.

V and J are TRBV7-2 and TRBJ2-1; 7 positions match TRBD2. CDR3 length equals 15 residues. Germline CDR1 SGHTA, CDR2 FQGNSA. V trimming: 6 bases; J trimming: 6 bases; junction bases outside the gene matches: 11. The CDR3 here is CASSLNRDYPNEQFF. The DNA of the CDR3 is TGTGCCAGCAGTTTGAACCGGGACTATCCCAATGAGCAGTTCTTC.

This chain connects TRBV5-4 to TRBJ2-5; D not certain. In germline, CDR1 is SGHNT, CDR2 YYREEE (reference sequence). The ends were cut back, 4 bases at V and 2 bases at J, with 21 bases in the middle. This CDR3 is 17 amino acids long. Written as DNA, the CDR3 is TGTGCCAGCAGCACCGCTCTTGGGTCGCATCGACAAGAGACCCAGTACTTC. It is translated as CASSTALGSHRQETQYF.

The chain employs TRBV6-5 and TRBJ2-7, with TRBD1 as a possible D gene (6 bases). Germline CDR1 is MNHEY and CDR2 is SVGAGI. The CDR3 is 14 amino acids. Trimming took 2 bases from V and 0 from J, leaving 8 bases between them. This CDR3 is CASSYRTVSYEQYF. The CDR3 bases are TGTGCCAGCAGTTACCGGACAGTCTCCTACGAGCAGTACTTC.

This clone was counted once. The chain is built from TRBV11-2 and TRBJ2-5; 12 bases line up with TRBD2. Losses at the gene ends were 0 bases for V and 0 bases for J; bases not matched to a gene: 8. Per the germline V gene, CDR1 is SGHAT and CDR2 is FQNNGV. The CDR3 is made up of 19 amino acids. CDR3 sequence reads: CASSLDPASGRGYQETQYF. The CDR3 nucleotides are TGTGCCAGCAGCTTAGATCCGGCTAGCGGGAGGGGCTACCAAGAGACCCAGTACTTC. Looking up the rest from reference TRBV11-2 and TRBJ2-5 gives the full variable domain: EAGVAQSPRYKIIEKRQSVAFWCNPISGHATLYWYQQILGQGPKLLIQFQNNGVVDDSQLPKDRFSAERLKGVDSTLKIQPAKLEDSAVYLCASSLDPASGRGYQETQYFGPGTRLLVL.

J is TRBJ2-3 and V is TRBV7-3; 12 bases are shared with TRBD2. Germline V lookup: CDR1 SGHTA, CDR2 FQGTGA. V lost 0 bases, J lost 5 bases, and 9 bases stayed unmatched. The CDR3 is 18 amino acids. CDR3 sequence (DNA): TGTGCCAGCAGCTTAACCCCAAGGCTAGCGGGGGGGAAAGATACGCAGTATTTT. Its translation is CASSLTPRLAGGKDTQYF.

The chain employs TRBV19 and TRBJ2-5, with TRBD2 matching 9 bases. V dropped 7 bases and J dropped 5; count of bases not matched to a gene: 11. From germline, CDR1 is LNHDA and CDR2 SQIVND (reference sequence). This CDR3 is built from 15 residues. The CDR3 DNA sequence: TGTGCCAGTACGCGCAGCGGGGGGATCGGGGAGACCCAGTACTTC. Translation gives CASTRSGGIGETQYF. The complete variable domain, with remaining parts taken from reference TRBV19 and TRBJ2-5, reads DGGITQSPKYLFRKEGQNVTLSCEQNLNHDAMYWYRQDPGQGLRLIYYSQIVNDFQKGDIAEGYSVSREKKESFPLTVTSAQKNPTAFYLCASTRSGGIGETQYFGPGTRLLVL.

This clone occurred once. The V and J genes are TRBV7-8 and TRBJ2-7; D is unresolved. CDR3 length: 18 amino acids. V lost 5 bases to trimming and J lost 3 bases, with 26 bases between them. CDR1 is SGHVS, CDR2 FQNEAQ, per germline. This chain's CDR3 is CASSPSVVLDGSYYEQYF. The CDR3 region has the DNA TGTGCCAGCAGCCCATCCGTCGTTTTGGATGGGTCATACTACGAGCAGTACTTC.

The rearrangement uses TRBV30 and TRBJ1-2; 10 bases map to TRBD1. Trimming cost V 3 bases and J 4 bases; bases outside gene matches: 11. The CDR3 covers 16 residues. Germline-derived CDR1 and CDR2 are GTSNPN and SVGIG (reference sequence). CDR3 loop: CAWRDDPGQGLYGYTF. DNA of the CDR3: TGTGCCTGGAGAGACGACCCGGGACAGGGGCTCTATGGCTACACCTTC.

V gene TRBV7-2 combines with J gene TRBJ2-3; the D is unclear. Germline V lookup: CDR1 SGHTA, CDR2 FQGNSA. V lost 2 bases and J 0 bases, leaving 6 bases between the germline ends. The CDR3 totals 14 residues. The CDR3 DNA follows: TGTGCCAGCAGCTTATCGTCGAGCACAGATACGCAGTATTTT. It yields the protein CASSLSSSTDTQYF.

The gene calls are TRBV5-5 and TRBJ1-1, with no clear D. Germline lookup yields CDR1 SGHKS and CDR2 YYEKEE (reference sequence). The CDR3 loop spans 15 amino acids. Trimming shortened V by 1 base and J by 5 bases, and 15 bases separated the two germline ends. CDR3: CASSLIEGTITEAFF. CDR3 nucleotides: TGTGCCAGCAGCTTGATTGAGGGCACAATTACTGAAGCTTTCTTT. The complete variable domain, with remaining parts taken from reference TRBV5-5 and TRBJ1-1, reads DAGVTQSPTHLIKTRGQQVTLRCSPISGHKSVSWYQQVLGQGPQFIFQYYEKEERGRGNFPDRFSARQFPNYSSELNVNALLLGDSALYLCASSLIEGTITEAFFGQGTRLTVV.